These 32 T cell receptor beta chains share one sample of origin, sequenced in a study of technical replicates of blood from a handful of donors (dated by TCRdb to 2017 to 2019). Libraries were built with the immunoSEQ multiplex PCR assay. Not all clones reach the TCRdb copy of this immuneACCESS table, which keeps in-frame sequences only. Checked studies attribute under half of the gap to unresolved V genes and leave the rest unexplained. For this sample there are 75,000 to 90,000 clones; about nine tenths appear just once. Of the sample, 0.25% to 0.35% is held by the ten largest clones. The sample consisted of T cells isolated from PBMCs. The source is a human donor in good health.

The V gene is TRBV9, the J gene TRBJ2-7; 11 bases line up with TRBD2. This CDR3 comprises 15 residues. CDR1 is SGDLS, CDR2 YYNGEE, per germline. V shed 4 bases and J 5 bases; nucleotides not matched to a gene: 8. The CDR3 protein is CASSPTSGSSDEQYF. The CDR3 DNA follows: TGTGCCAGCAGCCCCACTAGCGGGAGTAGCGACGAGCAGTACTTC.

The rearrangement joins TRBV5-6 to TRBJ2-3; D unclear. Germline assignment: CDR1 SGHDT and CDR2 YYEEEE. Between the trimmed V and J ends, which lost 6 bases and 5 bases, there was a span of 13 bases. The CDR3 has 13 residues. The CDR3 reads CASTYTTGDTQYF. The DNA for the CDR3 is TGTGCCAGCACCTACACAACGGGAGATACGCAGTATTTT.

The rearrangement links TRBV5-4 to TRBJ1-5; 7 bases fit TRBD1. CDR3 length: 13 residues. CDR1 and CDR2 from the germline V gene are SGHNT and YYREEE (reference sequence). V lost 3 bases and J lost 6; bases outside the gene matches: 3. CDR3 nucleotides: TGTGCCAGCAGCTCCCAGGGGGGTCAGCCCCAGCATTTT. The encoded protein is CASSSQGGQPQHF. Full variable domain (rest looked up from reference TRBV5-4 and TRBJ1-5): ETGVTQSPTHLIKTRGQQVTLRCSSQSGHNTVSWYQQALGQGPQFIFQYYREEENGRGNFPPRFSGLQFPNYSSELNVNALELDDSALYLCASSSQGGQPQHFGDGTRLSIL.

CDR3 sequence reads: CASSGMGQGYEQYF. The CDR3 DNA reads TGTGCCAGCAGCGGCATGGGACAGGGCTACGAGCAGTACTTC. This rearrangement joins TRBV7-9 to TRBJ2-7, with 9 bases lining up with TRBD1. The germline CDR1 and CDR2 sequences are SEHNR and FQNEAQ (reference sequence). V trimming: 5 bases; J trimming: 3 bases; junction bases outside the gene matches: 5. CDR3 size: 14 residues.

The chain links TRBV2 to TRBJ2-5; D remains unclear. Looked up from germline, CDR1 is SNHLY and CDR2 is FYNNEI. The CDR3 covers 14 residues. The V gene lost 0 bases and the J gene lost 1 base, with 6 bases spanning the gap. The CDR3 bases are TGTGCCAGCAGTGAAGCGGAGTTCCAAGAGACCCAGTACTTC. Residues: CASSEAEFQETQYF.

This rearrangement joins TRBV4-2 to TRBJ1-5, with TRBD1 identical over 9 bases. CDR3 size: 16 residues. The ends lost 4 bases at V and 3 bases at J; junction bases unmatched: 7. CDR1 is LGHNA and CDR2 is YNFKEQ in the germline V gene. DNA for the CDR3: TGTGCCAGCAGCCTCGGACAGGGGTCAAACAATCAGCCCCAGCATTTT. Translating it yields CASSLGQGSNNQPQHF.

V usage is TRBV19 and J usage is TRBJ2-1; D might be TRBD2 (6 bases). The CDR3 totals 11 residues. The germline V gene has CDR1 LNHDA and CDR2 SQIVND (reference sequence). V lost 8 bases, J lost 7 bases, and 9 bases lay in between. CDR3 sequence reads: CASSAGNEQFF. CDR3 sequence (DNA): TGTGCCAGTTCGGCGGGGAATGAGCAGTTCTTC. The full variable domain, completed using reference TRBV19 and TRBJ2-1, is DGGITQSPKYLFRKEGQNVTLSCEQNLNHDAMYWYRQDPGQGLRLIYYSQIVNDFQKGDIAEGYSVSREKKESFPLTVTSAQKNPTAFYLCASSAGNEQFFGPGTRLTVL.

This rearrangement joins TRBV27 to TRBJ2-3, with 9 bases that match TRBD1. In germline, CDR1 is MNHEY, CDR2 SMNVEV (reference sequence). This CDR3 has 17 residues. Germline trimming cut 1 base from V and 3 bases from J; bases unmatched to any gene: 8. The CDR3 sequence: CASSLYGTGWSTDTQYF. The CDR3 bases are TGTGCCAGCAGTTTATACGGGACAGGGTGGTCAACAGATACGCAGTATTTT.

This chain links TRBV2 with TRBJ2-2; 8 bases fit TRBD1. The CDR3 has 16 residues. CDR1 is SNHLY and CDR2 is FYNNEI in the germline V gene. V dropped 5 bases and J dropped 5; count of bases not matched to a gene: 10. The CDR3 DNA reads as TGTGCCAGCAGTACTAAGGACAGGGTGGGAACCGGGGAGCTGTTTTTT. Translating it yields CASSTKDRVGTGELFF. Variable domain in full (rest from reference TRBV2 and TRBJ2-2): EPEVTQTPSHQVTQMGQEVILRCVPISNHLYFYWYRQILGQKVEFLVSFYNNEISEKSEIFDDQFSVERPDGSNFTLKIRSTKLEDSAMYFCASSTKDRVGTGELFFGEGSRLTVL.

The rearrangement uses TRBV7-2 and TRBJ1-2, with D possibly TRBD1 on 5 matching bases. The V gene's germline CDR1 is SGHTA and CDR2 FQGNSA. This CDR3 spans 14 amino acids. V dropped 3 bases and J dropped 3 bases, with 11 bases sitting between them. CDR3 region: CASSFGGAYYGYTF. The CDR3 bases are TGTGCCAGCAGCTTCGGTGGGGCCTACTATGGCTACACCTTC.

V and J are TRBV6-1 and TRBJ2-7; 7 bases are a match to TRBD1. Germline CDR1 and CDR2: MNHNS and SASEGT. This CDR3 contains 15 residues. Germline trimming cut 4 bases from V and 5 bases from J; bases unmatched to any gene: 11. The CDR3 here is CASSASRQGDHEQYF. The CDR3 nucleotides read TGTGCCAGCAGTGCCTCGAGGCAGGGGGACCACGAGCAGTACTTC.

The V gene is TRBV6-1, the J gene TRBJ1-6; 7 nucleotides align to TRBD1. Germline lookup yields CDR1 MNHNS and CDR2 SASEGT. The length of the CDR3 is 15 residues. V lost 3 bases to trimming and J lost 11 bases; unmatched junction nucleotides: 10. CDR3 nucleotide sequence: TGTGCCAGCAGTGATAGACAGGGCTTATCAACACCCCTCCACTTT. It specifies CASSDRQGLSTPLHF.

This rearrangement joins TRBV4-1 to TRBJ2-1; D not resolved. With 2 bases removed from V and 0 bases from J, the gap between germline ends came to 8 bases. CDR1 and CDR2 (germline): MGHRA, YSYEKL. This CDR3 region has 15 residues. CDR3 sequence: CASSQWANSYNEQFF. In DNA form, the CDR3 reads TGCGCCAGCAGCCAATGGGCTAACTCCTACAATGAGCAGTTCTTC.

The V call is TRBV18, the J call TRBJ2-1; 13 nucleotides match TRBD2. Germline CDR1 is KGHSH and CDR2 is LQKENI. The CDR3 is 16 amino acids. V lost 5 bases to trimming and J lost 5 bases; unmatched junction nucleotides: 6. The CDR3 bases are TGTGCCAGCTCAGCGAAACTAGCGGGAGGGGACAATGAGCAGTTCTTC. Amino acid sequence: CASSAKLAGGDNEQFF.

The chain is built from TRBV5-5 and TRBJ2-1, with a possible D match to TRBD2 (6 bases). Between the trimmed V and J ends, which lost 4 bases and 8 bases, there was a span of 19 bases. This CDR3 is built from 15 residues. Germline V lookup: CDR1 SGHKS, CDR2 YYEKEE (reference sequence). The CDR3 reads CASSLGPRETHEQFF. The CDR3 nucleotides are TGTGCCAGCAGCCTCGGCCCGCGGGAAACACATGAGCAGTTCTTC.

This chain links TRBV28 with TRBJ2-6; the D gene is possibly TRBD1 (5 bases). Germline V CDR1 and CDR2: MDHEN, SYDVKM. The CDR3 is made up of 13 amino acids. Trimming took off 9 bases at V and 2 bases at J, with 8 bases between the two ends. The CDR3 spells CASRGPGANVLTF. CDR3 bases: TGTGCCAGTAGGGGCCCTGGGGCCAACGTCCTGACTTTC.

J is TRBJ2-3 and V is TRBV14; D is possibly TRBD1 (5 bases). V lost 4 bases, J lost 2 bases, and 40 bases lay in between. CDR3 length equals 24 residues. Germline V CDR1 and CDR2: SGHDN, FVKESK. CDR3 region: CASSRQLNFGRAAASGKFTDTQYF. The CDR3 DNA is TGTGCCAGCAGCCGACAACTGAACTTTGGAAGGGCCGCTGCATCAGGGAAATTCACAGATACGCAGTATTTT. Complete variable domain (other parts from reference TRBV14 and TRBJ2-3): EAGVTQFPSHSVIEKGQTVTLRCDPISGHDNLYWYRRVMGKEIKFLLHFVKESKQDESGMPNNRFLAERTGGTYSTLKVQPAELEDSGVYFCASSRQLNFGRAAASGKFTDTQYFGPGTRLTVL.

The gene calls are TRBV18 and TRBJ1-1, with no clear D. Germline V gene sequence: CDR1 KGHSH, CDR2 LQKENI. This CDR3 spans 13 amino acids. V was pared by 5 bases and J by 1 base, with 8 bases between. The CDR3 spells CASSSAGNTEAFF. In DNA form, the CDR3 reads TGTGCCAGCTCATCCGCAGGGAACACTGAAGCTTTCTTT.

The CDR3 here is CASSTGWSYEQYF. The CDR3 DNA reads as TGTGCCAGCAGTACAGGGTGGTCCTACGAGCAGTACTTC. The chain combines TRBV5-6 with TRBJ2-7; D is possibly TRBD1 (6 bases). The length of the CDR3 is 13 residues. Germline V gene lookup returns CDR1 SGHDT and CDR2 YYEEEE. V was trimmed by 5 bases and J by 1 base, leaving 10 bases between them.

This chain links TRBV5-1 with TRBJ2-1, with 10 bases identical to TRBD1. Losses at the gene ends were 4 bases for V and 6 bases for J; bases not matched to a gene: 7. Germline CDR1 and CDR2: SGHRS and YFSETQ. The CDR3 is made up of 15 amino acids. CDR3 nucleotides: TGCGCCAGCAGCGCCGGGACAGGGGTCGTCAATGAGCAGTTCTTC. Encoded protein: CASSAGTGVVNEQFF.

V gene TRBV19 combines with J gene TRBJ2-7; 9 positions match TRBD1. CDR3 size: 17 residues. V lost 4 bases to trimming and J lost 4 bases; unmatched junction nucleotides: 14. CDR1 is LNHDA and CDR2 is SQIVND in the germline V gene (reference sequence). The CDR3 spells CASSSAGTGRGLYEQYF. CDR3 nucleotides: TGTGCCAGTAGTAGCGCCGGGACAGGGAGGGGACTGTACGAGCAGTACTTC.

This clone occurred once. The chain uses TRBV11-2 and TRBJ2-3; 8 bases line up with TRBD2. With 9 bases clipped from V and 5 bases from J, the junction kept 10 bases outside the gene matches. Germline loops: CDR1 SGHAT, CDR2 FQNNGV. This CDR3 has 14 amino acids. The CDR3 is CASKRAGVRDTQYF. The CDR3 DNA is TGTGCCAGTAAGAGAGCGGGAGTCAGAGATACGCAGTATTTT.

This chain joins TRBV10-3 and TRBJ2-4; 9 positions match TRBD1. Germline CDR1 ENHRY, CDR2 SYGVKD. V lost 4 bases and J lost 0; bases outside the gene matches: 4. There are 16 residues in the CDR3. The CDR3 sequence: CAISGDRDLAKNIQYF. The CDR3 bases are TGTGCCATCAGTGGGGACAGGGACTTAGCCAAAAACATTCAGTACTTC.

This rearrangement joins TRBV10-1 to TRBJ2-7; 11 bases map to TRBD2. The germline V gene has CDR1 WNHNN and CDR2 SYGVQD (reference sequence). The CDR3 is 15 residues long. Trimming cost V 6 bases and J 1 base; bases outside gene matches: 5. CDR3 loop: CASSGGTSGSYEQYF. The CDR3 nucleotides read TGCGCCAGCAGCGGAGGGACTAGCGGTTCCTACGAGCAGTACTTC.

This rearrangement joins TRBV7-9 to TRBJ2-7; D may be TRBD1 (6 bases). Between the trimmed V and J ends, which lost 2 bases and 1 base, there was a span of 12 bases. There are 15 residues in the CDR3. Looked up from germline, CDR1 is SEHNR and CDR2 is FQNEAQ (reference sequence). The CDR3 region has the DNA TGTGCCAGCAGCTTAAGAGGGGGAGTTTCCTACGAGCAGTACTTC. Its translation is CASSLRGGVSYEQYF.

This sequence joins TRBV7-2 and TRBJ2-1; 7 bases align to TRBD1. Germline-derived CDR1 and CDR2 are SGHTA and FQGNSA. The CDR3 has 16 residues. The V gene end was trimmed by 6 bases and the J gene end by 3 bases; junction bases not matched to a gene: 11. The DNA of the CDR3 is TGTGCCAGCAGGCCGACCGAGGGGGCTCTCTACAATGAGCAGTTCTTC. Translated: CASRPTEGALYNEQFF.

The chain links TRBV7-2 to TRBJ2-5, with D possibly TRBD2 on 5 matching bases. CDR3 length: 15 residues. V lost 4 bases and J 5 bases, leaving 17 bases between the germline ends. Germline V gene lookup returns CDR1 SGHTA and CDR2 FQGNSA. The DNA for the CDR3 is TGTGCCAGCAGCTCACAAACTACTAGGTTTGAGACCCAGTACTTC. It specifies CASSSQTTRFETQYF.

This clone was detected only once. The chain carries TRBV5-1 and TRBJ2-7; 9 bases are shared with TRBD2. CDR3 length equals 15 residues. V was pared by 5 bases and J by 1 base, with 7 bases of the junction left unmatched. Germline assignment: CDR1 SGHRS and CDR2 YFSETQ. The CDR3 region is CASSWRGGASYEQYF. CDR3 nucleotide sequence: TGCGCCAGCAGTTGGCGGGGGGGCGCGTCCTACGAGCAGTACTTC.

V gene TRBV28 combines with J gene TRBJ1-4; D not resolved. CDR3 length equals 17 residues. V lost 6 bases and J lost 5, with 22 bases in between. Germline CDR1 MDHEN, CDR2 SYDVKM. CDR3: CASSLPPAGPENEKLFF. Here the CDR3 DNA reads TGTGCCAGCAGCTTACCCCCGGCGGGTCCGGAAAATGAAAAACTGTTTTTT. Full variable domain (missing parts from reference TRBV28 and TRBJ1-4): DVKVTQSSRYLVKRTGEKVFLECVQDMDHENMFWYRQDPGLGLRLIYFSYDVKMKEKGDIPEGYSVSREKKERFSLILESASTNQTSMYLCASSLPPAGPENEKLFFGSGTQLSVL.

This sequence joins TRBV7-8 and TRBJ1-1; D is possibly TRBD1 (5 bases). Germline V CDR1 and CDR2: SGHVS, FQNEAQ. The CDR3 is made up of 15 amino acids. V lost 3 bases and J 1 base, leaving 12 bases between the germline ends. The CDR3 loop is CASSLRDHTNTEAFF. The CDR3 region has the DNA TGTGCCAGCAGCTTGCGGGACCACACGAACACTGAAGCTTTCTTT.

The chain combines TRBV18 with TRBJ2-2; TRBD1 agrees at 7 bases. Trimming cost V 6 bases and J 5 bases; bases outside gene matches: 9. This CDR3 contains 15 residues. Germline V lookup: CDR1 KGHSH, CDR2 LQKENI. CDR3 nucleotides: TGTGCCAGCTCGCCCGACAGGGTCCGTACCGGGGAGCTGTTTTTT. This sequence encodes CASSPDRVRTGELFF.

The table lists this clone with a few counts. The J gene is TRBJ1-5, the V gene TRBV30; D is perhaps TRBD1 (6 bases). The CDR3 runs to 14 residues. V lost 2 bases to trimming and J lost 11 bases, with 19 bases between them. Germline V gene sequence: CDR1 GTSNPN, CDR2 SVGIG (reference sequence). The CDR3 DNA reads TGTGCCTGGAGTCAGGGGACCCAGGTGGGTGCCCAGCATTTT. Amino acids: CAWSQGTQVGAQHF.